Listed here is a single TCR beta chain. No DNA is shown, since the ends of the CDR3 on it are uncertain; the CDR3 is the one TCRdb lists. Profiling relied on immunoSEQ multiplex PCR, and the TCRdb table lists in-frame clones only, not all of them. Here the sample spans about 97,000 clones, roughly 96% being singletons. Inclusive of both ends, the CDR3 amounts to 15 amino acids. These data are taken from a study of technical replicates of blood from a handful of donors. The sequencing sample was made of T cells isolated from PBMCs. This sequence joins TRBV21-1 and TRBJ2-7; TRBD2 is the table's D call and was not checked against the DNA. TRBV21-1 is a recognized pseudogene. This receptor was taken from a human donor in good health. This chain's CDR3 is CASSEGCPYPCEQYF.